The 18 T cell receptor beta chains below come from one sample, sequenced in a study of regulatory T cells in long-lasting Graves disease. Arm-PCR of CDR3 regions with iRepertoire HTBI primers generated TCR beta libraries. TCRdb re-analysed the multiplex PCR reads in MiXCR, keeping a single row per CDR3 protein. This repertoire shows hundreds of thousands of distinct CDR3 sequences, less than 25% found once; its top ten account for roughly 8%. Time point given: persistent/refractory GD, antithyroid drugs over 5 years with positive TRAb. The TCR library was prepared using RNA isolated from PBMCs. Here the sequenced sample was peripheral blood mononuclear cells (PBMCs), taken when the disease was refractory, from a patient treated with antithyroid drugs. The receptor source for this set is a female donor with Graves disease.

The V and J genes are TRBV6-5 and TRBJ2-5; 13 bases are shared with TRBD2. The tail of the sequence fits TRBJ2-1 better, so the J call may be wrong. There are 17 residues in the CDR3. Germline assignment: CDR1 MNHEY and CDR2 SVGAGI. The CDR3 DNA follows: TGTGCCAGCAGTTCCCAGACTAGCGGGGGGCCCCTGGCTGAGCAGTTCTTC. Its protein product is CASSSQTSGGPLAEQFF.

This clonotype was counted only a few times. The chain carries TRBV10-3 and TRBJ2-7; D possibly uses TRBD1 or TRBD2 (6 bases each). V dropped 9 bases and J dropped 1 base, with 16 bases sitting between them. CDR1 ENHRY and CDR2 SYGVKD come from the germline V gene. This CDR3 has 14 residues. This CDR3 reads CAIWTEGGSYEQYF. The CDR3 DNA sequence: TGTGCCATTTGGACTGAGGGGGGTTCCTACGAGCAGTACTTC.

The chain recombines TRBV28 with TRBJ1-2; 12 nucleotides align to TRBD1. CDR1 and CDR2 (germline): MDHEN, SYDVKM. The CDR3 is made up of 15 amino acids. V lost 3 bases to trimming and J lost 8 bases; unmatched junction nucleotides: 7. CDR3 sequence: CASSFWGQGALGYTF. The CDR3 region has the DNA TGTGCCAGCAGTTTTTGGGGACAGGGGGCGTTAGGCTACACCTTC.

This clonotype was observed at least ten times. The chain carries TRBV27 and TRBJ2-7, with D tentatively TRBD1 (6 bases). This CDR3 spans 14 amino acids. Germline V gene data show CDR1 as MNHEY and CDR2 as SMNVEV (reference sequence). The ends were cut back, 3 bases at V and 2 bases at J, with 11 bases in the middle. The CDR3 nucleotides read TGTGCCAGCAGTTTTGGGGACAATGCCTACGAGCAGTACTTC. Translation gives CASSFGDNAYEQYF.

This clonotype occurred many times. V is TRBV28 and J is TRBJ1-5; TRBD1 agrees at 8 bases. J gave up 5 bases and V 6 bases, and 12 bases lay outside the gene matches. Looked up from germline, CDR1 is MDHEN and CDR2 is SYDVKM. The CDR3 runs to 16 residues. The CDR3 DNA follows: TGTGCCAGCAGCCGAAGCGGGACAGGAGTTTATCAGCCCCAGCATTTT. Protein sequence: CASSRSGTGVYQPQHF.

Details on this clonotype: A far bigger clonotype differs at one base, so this is likely a read error. This CDR3 is missing its conserved last phenylalanine or tryptophan, likely due to a read error. The genes are TRBV6-1 and TRBJ2-7, with 8 bases aligning to TRBD1. Per the germline V gene, CDR1 is MNHNS and CDR2 is SASEGT. V shed 5 bases, J shed 0 bases, and the junction held 6 bases outside the gene matches. The CDR3 loop spans 15 amino acids. CDR3: CASSYQGAGSYEQYY. DNA for the CDR3: TGTGCCAGCAGTTATCAGGGGGCCGGCTCCTACGAGCAGTACTAC.

CDR3 amino acids: CSVWLTSGRENEQFF. CDR3 DNA: TGCAGCGTGTGGTTAACTAGCGGGAGAGAGAATGAGCAGTTCTTC. This chain connects TRBV29-1 to TRBJ2-1, with 11 bases aligning to TRBD2. Germline V gene sequence: CDR1 SQVTM, CDR2 ANQGSEA. There are 15 residues in the CDR3. V lost 6 bases, J lost 7 bases, and 11 bases stayed unmatched.

This clonotype was found many times. The chain uses TRBV20-1 and TRBJ1-5; TRBD1 is a possible D gene (5 bases). Germline assignment: CDR1 DFQATT and CDR2 SNEGSKA (reference sequence). The V end was cut by 6 bases, the J end by 1 base, with 7 bases between. The CDR3 is made up of 12 amino acids. For the CDR3, the DNA is TGCAGTGCAAAGGGGAGCAATCAGCCCCAGCATTTT. Translation: CSAKGSNQPQHF.

The rearrangement uses TRBV20-1 and TRBJ2-2; 8 bases are shared with TRBD1. Germline CDR1 and CDR2: DFQATT and SNEGSKA (reference sequence). V was clipped by 5 bases and J by 5 bases; unmatched bases: 4. This CDR3 region has 13 residues. CDR3 nucleotides: TGCAGTGCTGGACAGGGAAGTACCGGGGAGCTGTTTTTT. It specifies CSAGQGSTGELFF.

The chain combines TRBV20-1 with TRBJ1-6, with a tentative D call TRBD1 (5 bases). The V end lost 0 bases, the J end lost 6 bases, and 18 bases lay between the germline ends. The CDR3 spans 17 residues. Germline V gene lookup returns CDR1 DFQATT and CDR2 SNEGSKA (reference sequence). The CDR3 sequence is CSARDRSGQLINSPLHF. CDR3 sequence (DNA): TGCAGTGCTAGAGATAGGTCGGGGCAGTTAATTAATTCACCCCTCCACTTT.

The J gene is TRBJ2-7, the V gene TRBV27; TRBD2 might be the D (5 bases). CDR1 and CDR2 (germline): MNHEY, SMNVEV (reference sequence). Trimming pared 3 bases from V and 0 bases from J, leaving 12 bases between. This CDR3 contains 15 residues. CDR3 bases: TGTGCCAGCAGTTTCCGCGGGTCCAGCTCCTACGAGCAGTACTTC. It specifies CASSFRGSSSYEQYF.

This clonotype was counted only a few times. This chain connects TRBV7-9 to TRBJ1-1, with a weak D call TRBD1 (5 bases). Germline V gene sequence: CDR1 SEHNR, CDR2 FQNEAQ (reference sequence). This CDR3 is 18 amino acids long. V lost 2 bases, J lost 0 bases, and 19 bases lay in between. The CDR3 loop reads CASSLTRIRTDMNTEAFF. The DNA of the CDR3 is TGTGCCAGCAGCTTAACGCGGATAAGGACGGACATGAACACTGAAGCTTTCTTT.

This clonotype has a count of ten or more. The junction differs from germline at one of its ends, possibly a read error. This sequence joins TRBV28 and TRBJ2-7, with a weak D call TRBD2 (5 bases). The CDR3 is made up of 12 amino acids. The V gene's germline CDR1 is MDHEN and CDR2 SYDVKM. The CDR3 is CASSLRGWHTDF. The CDR3 region has the DNA TGTGCCAGCAGTTTACGGGGATGGCACACAGACTTC. The entire variable domain, with the rest obtained from reference TRBV28 and TRBJ2-7, is as follows: DVKVTQSSRYLVKRTGEKVFLECVQDMDHENMFWYRQDPGLGLRLIYFSYDVKMKEKGDIPEGYSVSREKKERFSLILESASTNQTSMYLCASSLRGWHTDFGPGTRLTVT.

This clonotype was observed a handful of times. CDR3 protein: CASSQESSPTQYF. The CDR3 DNA reads as TGTGCCAGCAGCCAAGAATCAAGCCCTACCCAGTACTTC. The genes are TRBV14 and TRBJ2-5; D is unclear. V was pared by 0 bases and J by 8 bases, with 10 bases between. Germline-derived CDR1 and CDR2 are SGHDN and FVKESK. The CDR3 loop spans 13 amino acids.

This clonotype showed up many times. The J gene is TRBJ2-7, the V gene TRBV7-2, with 10 bases lining up with TRBD2. CDR1 and CDR2 (germline): SGHTA, FQGNSA. J gave up 0 bases and V 5 bases, and 7 bases lay outside the gene matches. The CDR3 has 16 residues. CDR3 in amino acids: CASSQGAGGSSYEQYF. CDR3 DNA sequence: TGTGCCAGCAGCCAAGGAGCGGGAGGGAGCTCCTACGAGCAGTACTTC.

This clonotype was observed at least ten times. V usage is TRBV7-3 and J usage is TRBJ2-5; 9 bases agree with TRBD1. V lost 0 bases, J lost 4 bases, and 6 bases stayed unmatched. This CDR3 contains 16 residues. Germline-derived CDR1 and CDR2 are SGHTA and FQGTGA. This CDR3 reads CASSLTGTGSRETQYF. The CDR3 DNA is TGTGCCAGCAGCTTAACGGGGACAGGGTCGCGAGAGACCCAGTACTTC.

The rearrangement joins TRBV20-1 to TRBJ2-7; 15 bases match TRBD2. CDR3 length equals 14 residues. Germline V gene lookup returns CDR1 DFQATT and CDR2 SNEGSKA (reference sequence). V dropped 8 bases and J dropped 9; count of bases not matched to a gene: 11. The CDR3 sequence: CSTPGLAGGPLQYF. CDR3 sequence (DNA): TGCAGTACCCCCGGACTAGCGGGAGGGCCGTTGCAGTACTTC.

The table lists this clonotype with many counts. The chain carries TRBV30 and TRBJ2-5, with TRBD1 identical over 9 bases. Germline V gene lookup returns CDR1 GTSNPN and CDR2 SVGIG (reference sequence). Unmatched junction bases numbered 5, after V lost 8 bases and J lost 4 bases. The CDR3 spans 12 residues. CDR3 in amino acids: CAGTGSAETQYF. The CDR3 coding sequence is TGTGCCGGGACAGGGTCAGCAGAGACCCAGTACTTC.